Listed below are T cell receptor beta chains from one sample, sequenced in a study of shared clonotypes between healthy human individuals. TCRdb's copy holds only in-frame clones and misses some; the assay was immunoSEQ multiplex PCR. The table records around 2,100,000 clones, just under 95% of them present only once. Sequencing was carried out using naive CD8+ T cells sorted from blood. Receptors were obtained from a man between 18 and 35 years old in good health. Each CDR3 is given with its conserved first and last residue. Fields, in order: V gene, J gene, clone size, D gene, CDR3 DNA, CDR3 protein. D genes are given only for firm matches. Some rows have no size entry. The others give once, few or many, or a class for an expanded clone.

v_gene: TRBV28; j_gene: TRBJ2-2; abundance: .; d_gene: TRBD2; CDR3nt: TGTGCCAGCAGTTTAATTGGGGGGGTCCACACCGGGGAGCTGTTTTTT; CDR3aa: CASSLIGGVHTGELFF
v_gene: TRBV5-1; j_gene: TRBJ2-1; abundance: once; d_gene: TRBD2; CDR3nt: TGCGCCAGCAGCTTTGTTCGCGGGAGGGCCAATGAGCAGTTCTTC; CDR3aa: CASSFVRGRANEQFF
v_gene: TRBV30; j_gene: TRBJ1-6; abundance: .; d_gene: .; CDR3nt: TGTGCCTGGAGTGTAGGGTCTGCCTCACCCCTCCACTTT; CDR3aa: CAWSVGSASPLHF
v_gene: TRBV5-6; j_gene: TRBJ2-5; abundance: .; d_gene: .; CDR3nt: TGTGCCAGCAGTGAGGGGAAAGAGACCCAGTACTTC; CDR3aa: CASSEGKETQYF
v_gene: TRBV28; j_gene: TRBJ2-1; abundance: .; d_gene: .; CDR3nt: TGTGCCAGCCTCGACAGTTACAATGAGCAGTTCTTC; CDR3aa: CASLDSYNEQFF
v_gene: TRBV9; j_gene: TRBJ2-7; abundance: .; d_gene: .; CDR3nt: TGTGCCAGCAGCGTAGGGGGGGTCCCCTACGAGCAGTACTTC; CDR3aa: CASSVGGVPYEQYF
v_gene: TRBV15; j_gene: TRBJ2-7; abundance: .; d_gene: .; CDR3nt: TGTGCCACCAGCAGGGGTATAAACTCGGACGAGCAGTACTTC; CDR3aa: CATSRGINSDEQYF
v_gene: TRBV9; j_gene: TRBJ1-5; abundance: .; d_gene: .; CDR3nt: TGTGCCAGCAGCGTAGCCCATACCAATCAGCCCCAGCATTTT; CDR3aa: CASSVAHTNQPQHF
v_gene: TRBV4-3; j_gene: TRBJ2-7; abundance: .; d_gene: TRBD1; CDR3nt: TGCGCCAGCAGCCGACTGACAGGGACCTACGAGCAGTACTTC; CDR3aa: CASSRLTGTYEQYF
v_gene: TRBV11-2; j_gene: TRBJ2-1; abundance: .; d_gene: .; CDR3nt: TGTGCCAGCGTCGATGGGGCGAAGGACAATGAGCAGTTCTTC; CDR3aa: CASVDGAKDNEQFF
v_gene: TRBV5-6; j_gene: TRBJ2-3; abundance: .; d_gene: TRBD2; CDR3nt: TGTGCCAGCAACCCGAGCGGGGGGGCCATAGATACGCAGTATTTT; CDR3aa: CASNPSGGAIDTQYF
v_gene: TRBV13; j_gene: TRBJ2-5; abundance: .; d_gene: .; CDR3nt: TGTGCCAGCAGCTTACTTTTGGTGGGGGTCGGCCAAGAGACCCAGTACTTC; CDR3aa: CASSLLLVGVGQETQYF
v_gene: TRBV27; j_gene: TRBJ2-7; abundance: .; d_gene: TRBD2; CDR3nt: TGTGCCAGCAGTTGGACTAGTAAGACGGAGCAGTACTTC; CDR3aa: CASSWTSKTEQYF
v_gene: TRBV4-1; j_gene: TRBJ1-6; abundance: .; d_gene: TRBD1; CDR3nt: TGCGCCAGCAGCCAAGAGGCAGGGGGCGCACCCCTCCACTTT; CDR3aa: CASSQEAGGAPLHF
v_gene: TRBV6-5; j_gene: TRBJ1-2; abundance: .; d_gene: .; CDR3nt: TGTGCCAGCAGTTACAGCGACGCACCCTATGGCTACACCTTC; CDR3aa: CASSYSDAPYGYTF
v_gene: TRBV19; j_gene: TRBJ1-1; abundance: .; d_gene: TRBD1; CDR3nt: TGTGCCAGTAGCGGGCAGGGGGTTGATTTGAACACTGAAGCTTTCTTT; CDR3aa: CASSGQGVDLNTEAFF
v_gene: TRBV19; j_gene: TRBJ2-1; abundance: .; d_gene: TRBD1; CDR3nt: TGTGCCAGTGGACTTTCCGGGACAGGGTGGAATGAGCAGTTCTTC; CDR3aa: CASGLSGTGWNEQFF
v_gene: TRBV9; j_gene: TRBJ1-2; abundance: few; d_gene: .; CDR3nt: TGTGCCAGCAGCGTATCAACGCTATGGGGCTACACCTTC; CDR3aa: CASSVSTLWGYTF
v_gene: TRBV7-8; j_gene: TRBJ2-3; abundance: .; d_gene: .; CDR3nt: TGTGCCAGCAGCTTATTGGAGGGGCCCACAGATACGCAGTATTTT; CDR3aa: CASSLLEGPTDTQYF
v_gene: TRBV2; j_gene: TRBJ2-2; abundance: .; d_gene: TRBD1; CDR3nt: TGTGCCAGCTTCGGGACAGAAAGAGCGAACACCGGGGAGCTGTTTTTT; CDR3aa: CASFGTERANTGELFF
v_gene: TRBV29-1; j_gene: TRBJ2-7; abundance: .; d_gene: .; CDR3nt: TGCAGCGTTGTAACGGGGGTAGACTACGAGCAGTACTTC; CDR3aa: CSVVTGVDYEQYF
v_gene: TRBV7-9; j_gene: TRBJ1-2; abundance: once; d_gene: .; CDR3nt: TGTGCCAGCAGCCCGGACCTCTTAAGGGGCTACACCTTC; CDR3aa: CASSPDLLRGYTF
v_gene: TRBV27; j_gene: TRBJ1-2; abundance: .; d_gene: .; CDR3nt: TGTGCCAGCAGTCCCTGGGGGGAACGCAACTATGGCTACACCTTC; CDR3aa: CASSPWGERNYGYTF
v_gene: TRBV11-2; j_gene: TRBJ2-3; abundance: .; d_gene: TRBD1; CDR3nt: TGTGCCAGCAGCTTCGAGAGGACAGGGCTCAGCACAGATACGCAGTATTTT; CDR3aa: CASSFERTGLSTDTQYF
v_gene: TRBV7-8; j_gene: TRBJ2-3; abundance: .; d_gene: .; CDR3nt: TGTGCCAGCAGCTTAAATCAGGACGGGCCTAGCACAGATACGCAGTATTTT; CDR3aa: CASSLNQDGPSTDTQYF
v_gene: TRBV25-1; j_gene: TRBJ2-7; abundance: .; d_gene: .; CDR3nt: TGTGCCAGCAGTGAACGCAACACTTACGAGCAGTACTTC; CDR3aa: CASSERNTYEQYF
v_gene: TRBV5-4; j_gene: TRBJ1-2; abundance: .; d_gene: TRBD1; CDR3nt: TGTGCCAGCAGCTTAGCCGGGACAGGGGACGGCTACACCTTC; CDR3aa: CASSLAGTGDGYTF
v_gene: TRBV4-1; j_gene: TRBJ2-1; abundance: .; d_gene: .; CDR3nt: TGCGCCAGCAGCCAAGATGGGAGTAGCGTCAATGAGCAGTTCTTC; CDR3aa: CASSQDGSSVNEQFF
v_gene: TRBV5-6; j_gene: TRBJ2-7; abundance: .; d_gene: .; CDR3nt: TGTGCCAGCAGCTTGGCGGCAGAATACGAGCAGTACTTC; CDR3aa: CASSLAAEYEQYF
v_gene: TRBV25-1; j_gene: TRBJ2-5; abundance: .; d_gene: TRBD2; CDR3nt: TGTGCCAGCGGGGTGGACGAGCGGGGGGAGACCCAGTACTTC; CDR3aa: CASGVDERGETQYF
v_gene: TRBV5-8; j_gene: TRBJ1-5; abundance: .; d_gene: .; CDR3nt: TGTGCCAGCAGCTTGGGCAGGGTCGGCAATCAGCCCCAGCATTTT; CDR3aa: CASSLGRVGNQPQHF